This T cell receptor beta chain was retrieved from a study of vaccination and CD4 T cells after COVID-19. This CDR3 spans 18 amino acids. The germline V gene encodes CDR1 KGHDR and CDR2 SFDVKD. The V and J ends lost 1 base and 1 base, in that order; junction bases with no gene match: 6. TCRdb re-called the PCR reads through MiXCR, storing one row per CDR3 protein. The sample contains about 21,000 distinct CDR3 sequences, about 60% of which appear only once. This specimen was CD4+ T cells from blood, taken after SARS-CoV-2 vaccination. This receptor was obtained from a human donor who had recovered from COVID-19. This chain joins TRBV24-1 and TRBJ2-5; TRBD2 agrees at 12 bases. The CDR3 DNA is TGTGCCACCAGTGATTTCGCCACTAGCGGGGGGTTCCAAGAGACCCAGTACTTC. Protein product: CATSDFATSGGFQETQYF.